The 18 T cell receptor beta chains below come from one sample, sequenced in a study of blood T cell repertoires in COVID-19. Sequencing was performed with immunoSEQ multiplex PCR; in TCRdb, only in-frame clones are kept and a portion is missing. The sample lists 270,000 or so clones, about 87% occurring once. Material for sequencing was peripheral blood. These TCRs come from a human donor in a cohort sampled during active COVID-19.

The genes are TRBV2 and TRBJ2-7, with a tentative D call TRBD2 (6 bases). The germline V gene has CDR1 SNHLY and CDR2 FYNNEI. The CDR3 contains 14 residues. The V end lost 8 bases, the J end lost 4 bases, and 18 bases lay between the germline ends. Here the CDR3 reads CASEPGGEEYEQYF. The CDR3 DNA reads TGTGCCAGCGAGCCAGGCGGGGAAGAATACGAGCAGTACTTC. Looking up the rest from reference TRBV2 and TRBJ2-7 gives the full variable domain: EPEVTQTPSHQVTQMGQEVILRCVPISNHLYFYWYRQILGQKVEFLVSFYNNEISEKSEIFDDQFSVERPDGSNFTLKIRSTKLEDSAMYFCASEPGGEEYEQYFGPGTRLTVT.

The chain employs TRBV14 and TRBJ1-4; maybe TRBD1 (6 bases). The V gene's germline CDR1 is SGHDN and CDR2 FVKESK. The CDR3 has 15 residues. Trimming shortened V by 0 bases and J by 6 bases, and 11 bases separated the two germline ends. The CDR3 sequence: CASSQDRGAYEKLFF. For the CDR3, the DNA is TGTGCCAGCAGCCAAGATCGGGGGGCTTATGAAAAACTGTTTTTT. Supplemented by reference TRBV14 and TRBJ1-4, the full variable domain reads EAGVTQFPSHSVIEKGQTVTLRCDPISGHDNLYWYRRVMGKEIKFLLHFVKESKQDESGMPNNRFLAERTGGTYSTLKVQPAELEDSGVYFCASSQDRGAYEKLFFGSGTQLSVL.

The chain carries TRBV5-5 and TRBJ2-5; 7 bases match TRBD2. The germline gives CDR1 SGHKS, CDR2 YYEKEE (reference sequence). The CDR3 is made up of 12 amino acids. Trimming at V came to 5 bases and at J to 7 bases, leaving 5 bases not matched to a gene. The CDR3 DNA follows: TGTGCCAGCAGTTGGGGGGAGGGGACCCAGTACTTC. Its translation is CASSWGEGTQYF. The full variable domain, with the rest looked up from reference TRBV5-5 and TRBJ2-5, is DAGVTQSPTHLIKTRGQQVTLRCSPISGHKSVSWYQQVLGQGPQFIFQYYEKEERGRGNFPDRFSARQFPNYSSELNVNALLLGDSALYLCASSWGEGTQYFGPGTRLLVL.

This clone was counted a few times. The chain is built from TRBV18 and TRBJ1-1; TRBD1 is a possible D gene (6 bases). In germline, CDR1 is KGHSH, CDR2 LQKENI. Trimming took off 2 bases at V and 1 base at J, with 11 bases between the two ends. The CDR3 runs to 15 residues. The CDR3 DNA is TGTGCCAGCTCACCAGTGGGGGCGGGGAACACTGAAGCTTTCTTT. Its translation is CASSPVGAGNTEAFF.

CDR3 in amino acids: CASSEGLGNIQYF. Here the CDR3 DNA reads TGTGCCAGCAGCGAGGGACTAGGGAACATTCAGTACTTC. This chain uses TRBV5-6 with TRBJ2-4, with 8 bases aligning to TRBD2. Per the germline V gene, CDR1 is SGHDT and CDR2 is YYEEEE. V lost 4 bases to trimming and J lost 7 bases; unmatched junction nucleotides: 4. This CDR3 is built from 13 residues.

With regard to this clone: Other DNA sequences from this sample encode an identical CDR3 as well. The rearrangement uses TRBV9 and TRBJ2-7; 9 bases agree with TRBD2. With V trimmed by 0 bases and J by 3 bases, 4 bases remained unmatched. This CDR3 is built from 15 residues. Germline V CDR1 and CDR2: SGDLS, YYNGEE. The CDR3 region is CASSVGLAASYEQYF. CDR3 DNA sequence: TGTGCCAGCAGCGTAGGACTAGCGGCTAGCTACGAGCAGTACTTC.

The chain is built from TRBV19 and TRBJ1-5; 11 bases are a match to TRBD1. The CDR3 loop spans 15 amino acids. Germline V gene lookup returns CDR1 LNHDA and CDR2 SQIVND (reference sequence). V shed 6 bases, J shed 7 bases, and the junction held 8 bases outside the gene matches. The CDR3 nucleotides read TGTGCCAGTAGGATGGGACAGGGGGACGCGCAGCCCCAGCATTTT. It codes for CASRMGQGDAQPQHF.

The chain has TRBV5-4 and TRBJ2-3; D is unclear. This CDR3 contains 16 residues. With 2 bases removed from V and 0 bases from J, the gap between germline ends came to 13 bases. From germline, CDR1 is SGHNT and CDR2 YYREEE (reference sequence). Written as DNA, the CDR3 is TGTGCCAGCAGCTTTGGGCTACCCTCTAGCACAGATACGCAGTATTTT. Translation: CASSFGLPSSTDTQYF. Supplemented by reference TRBV5-4 and TRBJ2-3, the full variable domain reads ETGVTQSPTHLIKTRGQQVTLRCSSQSGHNTVSWYQQALGQGPQFIFQYYREEENGRGNFPPRFSGLQFPNYSSELNVNALELDDSALYLCASSFGLPSSTDTQYFGPGTRLTVL.

CDR3 in DNA: TGTGCCAGTAGTATAGGGCCCATGTCTGAAGCTTTCTTT. The encoded protein is CASSIGPMSEAFF. The chain couples TRBV19 to TRBJ1-1; D is ambiguous. The CDR3 is made up of 13 amino acids. The V end was cut by 1 base, the J end by 6 bases, with 9 bases between. Germline V gene lookup returns CDR1 LNHDA and CDR2 SQIVND (reference sequence).

V is TRBV6-1 and J is TRBJ1-5; D remains unclear. With 2 bases removed from V and 3 bases from J, the gap between germline ends came to 5 bases. Germline CDR1 and CDR2: MNHNS and SASEGT. CDR3 length equals 13 residues. The CDR3 nucleotides read TGTGCCAGCAGTGAATCCAACAATCAGCCCCAGCATTTT. As protein: CASSESNNQPQHF.

The chain recombines TRBV4-2 with TRBJ2-1, with 11 positions matching TRBD2. Germline V gene lookup returns CDR1 LGHNA and CDR2 YNFKEQ. V lost 0 bases, J lost 6 bases, and 16 bases stayed unmatched. This CDR3 has 20 amino acids. This CDR3 is CASSQDMGSGRGQGANEQFF. CDR3 nucleotide sequence: TGTGCCAGCAGCCAAGATATGGGTAGCGGGAGGGGCCAAGGGGCCAATGAGCAGTTCTTC.

A single count supports this clone. V usage is TRBV6-5 and J usage is TRBJ2-7; 11 bases agree with TRBD2. Germline lookup yields CDR1 MNHEY and CDR2 SVGAGI. Trimming took 7 bases from V and 5 from J; bases not matched to a gene: 7. This CDR3 region has 14 residues. The CDR3 DNA reads TGTGCCAGCACCCTGACTAGCGGGATCCACGAGCAGTACTTC. Translation: CASTLTSGIHEQYF.

This chain links TRBV5-5 with TRBJ1-5; no reliable D call. Germline CDR1 SGHKS, CDR2 YYEKEE (reference sequence). The CDR3 consists of 15 residues. V shed 4 bases and J shed 4 bases, with 15 bases lying between them. The CDR3 DNA reads as TGTGCCAGCAGCAATCTTGGACTGAGGAATCAGCCCCAGCATTTT. Its protein is CASSNLGLRNQPQHF.

This chain uses TRBV24-1 with TRBJ2-7; 7 bases agree with TRBD2. CDR1 is KGHDR, CDR2 SFDVKD, per germline. After removal of 5 bases from V and 4 bases from J, the junction contained 19 bases not matched to a gene. The CDR3 extends over 18 amino acids. The CDR3: CATSAAGWLASGMYEQYF. DNA of the CDR3: TGTGCCACCAGTGCCGCAGGTTGGTTGGCTAGCGGAATGTACGAGCAGTACTTC.

J is TRBJ1-2 and V is TRBV5-4; maybe TRBD1 (5 bases). CDR3 size: 14 residues. From germline, CDR1 is SGHNT and CDR2 YYREEE (reference sequence). The V end lost 6 bases, the J end lost 7 bases, and 19 bases lay between the germline ends. The CDR3 DNA is TGTGCCAGCACCAAAACGGAGGGGATGGCTGGCTACACCTTC. Translation gives CASTKTEGMAGYTF.

The chain combines TRBV3-1 (or the pseudogene TRBV3-2) with TRBJ2-1; the D gene is possibly TRBD2 (7 bases). This CDR3 has 16 residues. Germline V gives CDR1 LGHDT, CDR2 YNNKEL (reference sequence). V lost 0 bases and J 7 bases, leaving 16 bases between the germline ends. This chain's CDR3 is CASSQDPGGGVNEQFF. Here the CDR3 DNA reads TGTGCCAGCAGCCAAGATCCAGGCGGGGGCGTGAATGAGCAGTTCTTC.

V usage is TRBV11-2 and J usage is TRBJ1-5; TRBD1 aligns across 8 bases. CDR3 length: 15 residues. Germline CDR1 and CDR2: SGHAT and FQNNGV. The V and J ends lost 4 bases and 2 bases, in that order; junction bases with no gene match: 4. The CDR3 reads CASSSDRARNQPQHF. CDR3 nucleotides: TGTGCCAGCAGCTCGGACAGGGCGCGCAATCAGCCCCAGCATTTT. Variable domain in full (rest from reference TRBV11-2 and TRBJ1-5): EAGVAQSPRYKIIEKRQSVAFWCNPISGHATLYWYQQILGQGPKLLIQFQNNGVVDDSQLPKDRFSAERLKGVDSTLKIQPAKLEDSAVYLCASSSDRARNQPQHFGDGTRLSIL.

The rearrangement links TRBV9 to TRBJ2-7, with a weak D call TRBD1 (5 bases). The ends were cut back, 4 bases at V and 0 bases at J, with 8 bases in the middle. In germline, CDR1 is SGDLS, CDR2 YYNGEE. CDR3 size: 13 residues. The CDR3 nucleotides are TGTGCCAGCAGCCGGACACCCTCCTACGAGCAGTACTTC. It specifies CASSRTPSYEQYF.